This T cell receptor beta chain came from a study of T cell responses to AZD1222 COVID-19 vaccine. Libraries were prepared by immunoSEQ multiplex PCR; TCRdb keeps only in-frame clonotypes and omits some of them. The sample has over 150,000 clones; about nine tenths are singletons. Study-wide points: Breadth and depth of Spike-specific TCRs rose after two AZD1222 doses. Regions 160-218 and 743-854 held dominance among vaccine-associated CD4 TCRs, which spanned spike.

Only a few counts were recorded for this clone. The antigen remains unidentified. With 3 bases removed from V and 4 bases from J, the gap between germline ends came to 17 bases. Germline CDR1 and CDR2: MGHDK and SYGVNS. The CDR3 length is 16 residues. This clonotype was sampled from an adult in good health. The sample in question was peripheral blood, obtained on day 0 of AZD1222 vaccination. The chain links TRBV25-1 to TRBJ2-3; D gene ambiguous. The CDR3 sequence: CASSDPIARAPDTQYF. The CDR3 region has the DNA TGTGCCAGCAGTGATCCCATTGCTAGAGCCCCAGATACGCAGTATTTT.